One sample yielded the 23 T cell receptor beta chains listed below, sequenced in a study of T cell responses to AZD1222 COVID-19 vaccine. Produced via immunoSEQ multiplex PCR; TCRdb's table is partial and in-frame only. The data show about 120,000 clones, approximately 87% seen once. The sample in question was peripheral blood, obtained on day 0 of AZD1222 vaccination. The receptors come from an adult in good health.

J is TRBJ2-3 and V is TRBV7-2; D is perhaps TRBD2 (7 bases). The CDR3 length is 16 residues. Germline-derived CDR1 and CDR2 are SGHTA and FQGNSA. V lost 1 base and J 6 bases, leaving 17 bases between the germline ends. The CDR3 region has the DNA TGTGCCAGCAGCTTAGGGGGGGGCGGAGGAAGGGATACGCAGTATTTT. Protein product: CASSLGGGGGRDTQYF.

CDR3 sequence (DNA): TGCGCCAGCAGCCAAGATAGGGCACTTCCCGGCTACACCTTC. Translation gives CASSQDRALPGYTF. This chain uses TRBV4-3 with TRBJ1-2; D not certain. CDR3 length: 14 residues. Trimming shortened V by 0 bases and J by 8 bases, and 13 bases separated the two germline ends. The V gene's germline CDR1 is LGHNA and CDR2 YSLEER.

The chain links TRBV19 to TRBJ1-5; no clear D gene. V was pared by 4 bases and J by 0 bases, with 16 bases between. Germline CDR1 reads LNHDA; CDR2 reads SQIVND (reference sequence). The CDR3 extends over 17 amino acids. CDR3 in amino acids: CASSSFLTEISNQPQHF. CDR3 DNA sequence: TGTGCCAGTAGTAGTTTTTTGACGGAGATTAGCAATCAGCCCCAGCATTTT.

This clone was seen once. The rearrangement joins TRBV4-3 to TRBJ2-5, with D perhaps TRBD1 (8 bases). Germline CDR1 and CDR2: LGHNA and YSLEER. This CDR3 spans 16 amino acids. The V gene lost 4 bases and the J gene lost 5 bases, with 20 bases spanning the gap. The CDR3 sequence: CASSRNFGQGGETQYF. In nucleotides, the CDR3 is TGCGCCAGCAGCCGAAATTTTGGACAGGGAGGGGAGACCCAGTACTTC.

The V gene is TRBV5-4, the J gene TRBJ2-5; D not resolved. Germline V gene sequence: CDR1 SGHNT, CDR2 YYREEE (reference sequence). Trimming stripped 1 base from V and 2 bases from J, with 9 bases between. CDR3 length: 14 residues. The DNA of the CDR3 is TGTGCCAGCAGCTTGCCGGCGCAGCAAGAGACCCAGTACTTC. Translated, it gives CASSLPAQQETQYF. Combining the CDR3 with reference TRBV5-4 and TRBJ2-5 gives the whole variable domain ETGVTQSPTHLIKTRGQQVTLRCSSQSGHNTVSWYQQALGQGPQFIFQYYREEENGRGNFPPRFSGLQFPNYSSELNVNALELDDSALYLCASSLPAQQETQYFGPGTRLLVL.

V is TRBV15 and J is TRBJ2-7; D tentatively reads TRBD1 or TRBD2 (5 bases each). CDR1 is LNHNV, CDR2 YYDKDF, per germline (reference sequence). Trimming pared 1 base from V and 2 bases from J, leaving 18 bases between. This CDR3 has 17 amino acids. The DNA of the CDR3 is TGTGCCACCAGCAGAGGTTCAGCCGGGACGGAAGCCTACGAGCAGTACTTC. It codes for CATSRGSAGTEAYEQYF.

The chain employs TRBV24-1 and TRBJ2-1, with D tentatively TRBD1 or TRBD2 (5 bases each). This CDR3 is 15 amino acids long. Trimming pared 5 bases from V and 5 bases from J, leaving 15 bases between. The V gene's germline CDR1 is KGHDR and CDR2 SFDVKD. This CDR3 reads CATSALLGVNNEQFF. The DNA for the CDR3 is TGTGCCACCAGTGCCCTCTTGGGGGTCAACAATGAGCAGTTCTTC.

The CDR3 here is CASSQRTRGSTEAFF. The CDR3 coding sequence is TGCGCCAGCAGCCAAAGGACGAGGGGGTCGACTGAAGCTTTCTTT. The J gene is TRBJ1-1, the V gene TRBV4-3; maybe TRBD1 (6 bases). V was cut by 2 bases and J by 5 bases, with 15 bases left in between. Germline CDR1 LGHNA, CDR2 YSLEER. This CDR3 has 15 residues.

In its sample, this clone was seen once. The chain employs TRBV14 and TRBJ1-1; D call uncertain. In germline, CDR1 is SGHDN, CDR2 FVKESK. V lost 2 bases and J 7 bases, leaving 8 bases between the germline ends. CDR3 size: 12 residues. CDR3 bases: TGTGCCAGCAGCCAACTCTACAGTGAAGCTTTCTTT. This translates into CASSQLYSEAFF.

Concerning this clone: It is unclear where the CDR3 begins or ends on the DNA, so no DNA is shown, and the CDR3 is as TCRdb lists it. This chain uses TRBV2 with TRBJ1-5. The CDR3 extends over 13 residues, inclusive of both ends. The V gene's germline CDR1 is SNHLY and CDR2 FYNNEI. The CDR3 region is CASSILGGQPQHF.

This clone has a single count. The chain has TRBV3-1 (or the pseudogene TRBV3-2) and TRBJ1-5; D is perhaps TRBD1 (5 bases). Trimming stripped 2 bases from V and 6 bases from J, with 11 bases between. Germline V lookup: CDR1 LGHDT, CDR2 YNNKEL (reference sequence). The length of the CDR3 is 14 residues. The CDR3 nucleotides are TGTGCCAGCAGCCAACAGGGAAGGAGTCAGCCCCAGCATTTT. Amino acids: CASSQQGRSQPQHF.

The chain employs TRBV18 and TRBJ2-3, with TRBD1 matching 9 bases. Trimming cost V 6 bases and J 5 bases; bases outside gene matches: 12. From germline, CDR1 is KGHSH and CDR2 LQKENI. This CDR3 is built from 16 residues. CDR3 sequence (DNA): TGTGCCAGCTCTCCCCGGGACAGGGTAATGGAAGATACGCAGTATTTT. Protein sequence: CASSPRDRVMEDTQYF.

The chain joins TRBV5-1 to TRBJ2-3; 8 nucleotides align to TRBD1. CDR3 length equals 16 residues. The trim removed 2 bases at V and 4 bases at J, leaving 9 bases unmatched. The germline CDR1 and CDR2 sequences are SGHRS and YFSETQ. The DNA of the CDR3 is TGCGCCAGCAGCTTATCAGGACAGGGTATCTCAGATACGCAGTATTTT. This translates into CASSLSGQGISDTQYF.

This clone was seen a handful of times. The chain joins TRBV5-4 to TRBJ2-5, with a possible D match to TRBD1 (5 bases). Per the germline V gene, CDR1 is SGHNT and CDR2 is YYREEE (reference sequence). This CDR3 spans 13 amino acids. The V and J ends lost 0 bases and 5 bases respectively, with 8 bases between them. CDR3 sequence (DNA): TGTGCCAGCAGCTTGGCTGGGGCGGAGACCCAGTACTTC. This gives the protein CASSLAGAETQYF.

The genes are TRBV6-2 or TRBV6-3 and TRBJ1-6; D remains ambiguous. CDR3 length equals 14 residues. V lost 2 bases to trimming and J lost 8 bases, with 10 bases between them. Germline-derived CDR1 and CDR2 are MNHEY and SVGEGT. In DNA, the CDR3 is TGTGCCAGCAGTTACGGCTCTACGGATTCACCCCTCCACTTT. This gives the protein CASSYGSTDSPLHF.

This chain links TRBV28 with TRBJ2-7; D gene unclear. The germline CDR1 and CDR2 sequences are MDHEN and SYDVKM. The CDR3 length is 15 residues. V dropped 3 bases and J dropped 0 bases, with 12 bases sitting between them. The CDR3 DNA reads TGTGCCAGCAGTTTCGCGGACGGAGCCTCCTACGAGCAGTACTTC. Translated: CASSFADGASYEQYF.

The chain combines TRBV3-1 (or the pseudogene TRBV3-2) with TRBJ2-7; TRBD2 matches 13 bases. CDR1 LGHDT and CDR2 YNNKEL come from the germline V gene (reference sequence). V dropped 4 bases and J dropped 5; count of bases not matched to a gene: 8. The CDR3 has 16 residues. CDR3 region: CASSRRTSGRKNEQYF. The CDR3, as DNA: TGTGCCAGCAGCCGGAGGACTAGCGGGAGAAAGAACGAGCAGTACTTC.

The table lists this clone with a few counts. This chain joins TRBV15 and TRBJ1-6; D not resolved. This CDR3 spans 14 amino acids. Germline CDR1 is LNHNV and CDR2 is YYDKDF (reference sequence). V was cut by 5 bases and J by 0 bases, with 5 bases left in between. CDR3 sequence: CATSGSSYNSPLHF. CDR3 coding DNA: TGTGCCACCAGCGGGAGCTCCTATAATTCACCCCTCCACTTT.

This clone was recorded once. This rearrangement joins TRBV7-9 to TRBJ1-2; TRBD1 agrees at 7 bases. In germline, CDR1 is SEHNR, CDR2 FQNEAQ (reference sequence). The CDR3 length is 14 residues. Germline trimming cut 1 base from V and 4 bases from J; bases unmatched to any gene: 3. The CDR3 protein is CASSLVQGTYGYTF. CDR3 sequence (DNA): TGTGCCAGCAGCTTAGTACAGGGGACCTATGGCTACACCTTC.

In regard to this clone: The sample holds other DNA sequences that translate to the same CDR3. V usage is TRBV4-3 and J usage is TRBJ2-2; TRBD1 might be the D (5 bases). CDR1 is LGHNA, CDR2 YSLEER, per germline. This CDR3 contains 15 residues. V lost 4 bases, J lost 0 bases, and 9 bases lay in between. The CDR3 nucleotides are TGCGCCAGCAGCCCCGGACAAGCGAACACCGGGGAGCTGTTTTTT. Encoded protein: CASSPGQANTGELFF.

The rearrangement links TRBV7-3 to TRBJ2-3; 7 bases agree with TRBD2. J gave up 6 bases and V 6 bases, and 9 bases lay outside the gene matches. The CDR3 runs 14 residues. Germline V gene data show CDR1 as SGHTA and CDR2 as FQGTGA. In nucleotides, the CDR3 is TGTGCCAGCAGGGGCTCCCCGGGAGGCGATACGCAGTATTTT. Encoded protein: CASRGSPGGDTQYF.

V is TRBV18 and J is TRBJ1-2; D is perhaps TRBD1 (5 bases). The germline V gene has CDR1 KGHSH and CDR2 LQKENI. CDR3 length: 13 amino acids. The V and J ends lost 2 bases and 5 bases respectively, with 9 bases between them. The CDR3 loop is CASSPEAGYGYTF. CDR3 bases: TGTGCCAGCTCACCAGAGGCAGGGTATGGCTACACCTTC. Full variable domain (remainder filled in from reference TRBV18 and TRBJ1-2): NAGVMQNPRHLVRRRGQEARLRCSPMKGHSHVYWYRQLPEEGLKFMVYLQKENIIDESGMPKERFSAEFPKEGPSILRIQQVVRGDSAAYFCASSPEAGYGYTFGSGTRLTVV.

This sequence joins TRBV15 and TRBJ1-2, with D perhaps matching TRBD1 (5 bases). The germline gives CDR1 LNHNV, CDR2 YYDKDF (reference sequence). Trimming removed 0 bases at V and 1 base at J, with 9 bases between. CDR3 length: 15 amino acids. The CDR3 coding sequence is TGTGCCACCAGCAGAGAAGGGGATAGTAACTATGGCTACACCTTC. Its translation is CATSREGDSNYGYTF. The whole variable domain, filled in from reference TRBV15 and TRBJ1-2, reads DAMVIQNPRYQVTQFGKPVTLSCSQTLNHNVMYWYQQKSSQAPKLLFHYYDKDFNNEADTPDNFQSRRPNTSFCFLDIRSPGLGDTAMYLCATSREGDSNYGYTFGSGTRLTVV.